This T cell receptor beta chain was identified during a study of T-cell reconstitution after alpha-beta-depleted transplantation in children. A remark on this clonotype: Its antigen remains unidentified.

Study findings and constraints: Where some patients showed high TCRbeta diversity at day 60, it came from recipient T cells and thymic progenitors that had survived. Two months or so post-transplant, alpha-beta T cells reportedly derived from several hundred expanded graft clones. At one year after transplant, newly produced T cells mostly accounted for T-cell counts and diversity.

Preparation of the TCRbeta library used unique molecular identifiers. TCRdb recomputed calls from the PCR reads with MiXCR, one row per CDR3 protein. This sample yields approximately 650,000 distinct CDR3 sequences, of which about an eighth are seen a single time; around 0.76% belongs to the top ten. This receptor was identified in a girl aged 2 to 9 with congenital amegakaryocytic thrombocytopenia, due to receive a stem cell transplant. The source material was PBMCs, sampled before TCRalphabeta/CD19-depleted stem cell transplant.

The CDR3 sequence is CSATKPGLAGNTGELFF. The CDR3 DNA follows: TGCAGTGCTACCAAACCGGGACTAGCGGGAAACACCGGGGAGCTGTTTTTT. This sequence joins TRBV20-1 and TRBJ2-2, with 13 nucleotides matching TRBD2. This CDR3 spans 17 amino acids. Trimming at V came to 4 bases and at J to 2 bases, leaving 7 bases not matched to a gene. Looked up from germline, CDR1 is DFQATT and CDR2 is SNEGSKA (reference sequence).